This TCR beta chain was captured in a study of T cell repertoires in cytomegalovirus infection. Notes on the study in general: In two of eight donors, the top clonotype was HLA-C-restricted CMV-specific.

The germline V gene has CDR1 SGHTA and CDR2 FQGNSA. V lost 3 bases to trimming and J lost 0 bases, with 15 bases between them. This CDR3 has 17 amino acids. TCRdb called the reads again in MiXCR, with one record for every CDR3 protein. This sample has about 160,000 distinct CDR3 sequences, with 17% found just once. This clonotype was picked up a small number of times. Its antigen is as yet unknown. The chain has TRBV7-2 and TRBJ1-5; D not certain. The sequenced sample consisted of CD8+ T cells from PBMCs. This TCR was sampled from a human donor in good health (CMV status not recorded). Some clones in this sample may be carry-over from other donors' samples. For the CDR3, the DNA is TGTGCCAGCAGCTTGACGACTCTACTCTATAGCAATCAGCCCCAGCATTTT. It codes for CASSLTTLLYSNQPQHF.